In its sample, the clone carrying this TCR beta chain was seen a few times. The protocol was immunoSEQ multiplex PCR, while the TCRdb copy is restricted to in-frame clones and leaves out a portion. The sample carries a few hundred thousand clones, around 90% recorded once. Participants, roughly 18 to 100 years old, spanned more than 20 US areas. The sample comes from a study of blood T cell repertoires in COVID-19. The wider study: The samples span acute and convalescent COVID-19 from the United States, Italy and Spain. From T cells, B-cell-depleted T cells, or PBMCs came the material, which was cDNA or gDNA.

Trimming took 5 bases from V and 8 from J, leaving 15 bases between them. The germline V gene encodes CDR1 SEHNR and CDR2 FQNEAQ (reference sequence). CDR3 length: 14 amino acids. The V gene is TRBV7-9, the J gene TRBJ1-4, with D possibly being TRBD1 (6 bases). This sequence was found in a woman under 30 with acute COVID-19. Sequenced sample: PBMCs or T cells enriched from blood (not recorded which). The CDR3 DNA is TGTGCCAGCAGCAAAAGGGCAGGGGAGGAAAAACTGTTTTTT. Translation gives CASSKRAGEEKLFF.